Here is one T cell receptor (beta chain) with its context. This clone turned up a few times. Its specific antigen is unknown. No base quality information exists; no much larger clone differs at one position. Genomic DNA was extracted from sorted cells with the Quick-DNA Microprep Kit. TCRbeta DNA was amplified with the immunoSEQ hsTCRbeta kit following the manufacturer's protocol. TCRbeta libraries were sequenced on an Illumina MiSeq instrument. The source study handled its data this way. Removing out-of-frame sequences left a few million distinct TCRbeta sequences, an average of around 62,000 per individual. Each individual was scored according to the count of 164 previously reported CMV-associated TCRbeta sequences and the total productive distinct TCRbeta count. A beta-binomial model was reimplemented in Python, and random forests from scikit-learn, run with default parameters, were trained on data from the US cohort. Classifier performance on the Belgian cohort was summarized as median AUC with percentile confidence intervals calculated over 10,000 bootstrap iterations. Not all clones reach the TCRdb copy of this immuneACCESS table, which keeps in-frame sequences only. Checked studies attribute under half of the gap to unresolved V genes and leave the rest unexplained. The V and J calls and the clone size are those of that table, but D and trimming were determined from the DNA. Across this sample there are roughly 64,000 clones, with more than 70% seen only once. In total, the top ten clones hold roughly 1% of the sample.

These data belong to a study of memory CD4+ T cells and cytomegalovirus serostatus (dated by TCRdb to the late 2010s). For the wider study: The roughly 33 healthy Belgian adults in the cohort included 9 who were CMV seropositive and 24 who were CMV seronegative. To replicate a published TCR-based CMV serostatus classifier, the study sequenced CD4+ memory TCRbeta repertoires from a Belgian cohort whose cytomegalovirus serostatus was known.

Single viable CD3+CD4+CD8-CD45RO+ cells were sorted as memory CD4+ T cells on a FACSAria II. To determine CMV serostatus, a Roche Elecsys assay was used that detects serum IgG against CMV pp150, pp28, p38 and p52. After thawing, total CD4+ T cells were enriched by positive selection with CD4 magnetic microbeads. The samples came from a different study that was designed specifically to examine the CD4+ T cell memory repertoire. Peripheral blood mononuclear cells were isolated and cryopreserved according to standard operating procedures, and serum was kept at -80 degrees C. The staining relied on CD3-PerCP (BW264/56), CD4-APC (RPA-T4), CD45RO-PE (UCHT1) and CD8-Pacific Orange (3B5) antibodies, and Sytox blue was used to exclude non-viable cells. The CDR1 and CDR2 encoded by the germline V gene (reference sequence) are GTSNPN and SVGIG. V and J lose 4 bases and 1 base, and a span of 7 bases separates them. Measured from the cysteine to the phenylalanine, the CDR3 is 13 residues long. Only the CDR3 region is kept as DNA, spanning 39 bases read in frame from base 1.

Summary of the overall study and its limitations: The results were read as suggesting that the CMV-associated TCR signature is, for the most part, present in the CD4+ memory repertoire. Among the 164 previously reported CMV-associated TCRbeta sequences, 60 to 70 showed up in the CD4+ memory repertoires, with each one found in between one and five individuals. On the Belgian cohort, the classifier built on the original framework reached a median bootstrapped AUC of about 0.95, with a 95% CI of 0.76-1.00. For CMV serostatus prediction, a median bootstrapped AUC of 0.95 was reached with the original framework, and a median bootstrapped AUC of approximately 0.9 was reached with a US-trained random forest. Only CD4+CD45RO+ memory cells were sequenced, in contrast to the original study, in which naive and memory CD4+ and CD8+ populations were covered.

This clonotype was obtained from an adult in good health and CMV-seronegative. This chain joins TRBV30 to TRBJ1-4; D gene: possibly TRBD1, on 5 matching bases. Input material: memory CD4+ T cells from blood. The base sequence is TGTGCCTGGATCGACAGAACTAATGAAAAACTGTTTTTT. Its protein reads: CAWIDRTNEKLFF.